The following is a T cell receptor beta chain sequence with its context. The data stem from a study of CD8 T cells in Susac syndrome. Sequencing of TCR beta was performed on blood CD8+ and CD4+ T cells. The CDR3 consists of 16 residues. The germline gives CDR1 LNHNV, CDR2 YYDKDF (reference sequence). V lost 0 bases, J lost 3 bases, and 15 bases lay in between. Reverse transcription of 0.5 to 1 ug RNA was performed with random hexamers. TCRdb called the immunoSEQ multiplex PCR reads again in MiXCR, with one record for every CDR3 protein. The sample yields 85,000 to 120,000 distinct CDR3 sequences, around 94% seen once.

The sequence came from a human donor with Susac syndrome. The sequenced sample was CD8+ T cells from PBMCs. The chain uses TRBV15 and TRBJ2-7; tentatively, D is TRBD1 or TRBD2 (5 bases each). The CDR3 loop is CATSRDTGAGDYEQYF. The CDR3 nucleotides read TGTGCCACCAGCAGAGATACCGGGGCAGGAGACTACGAGCAGTACTTC.